The 18 T cell receptor delta chains below come from one sample, sequenced in a study of γδ T cells in repeated Plasmodium falciparum infection. Vgamma9/Vdelta2+ and Vdelta2-negative gammadelta T cells were flow-sorted from PBMC for bulk sequencing. TCRdb re-called the multiplex PCR reads via CATT. The table lists some 50,000 delta-chain clones, approximately 1.5% of them singletons. Sequenced material: gamma-delta T cells from blood. Receptors were obtained from a pool of human donors (malaria-infected and uninfected, not separated).

This clone was found many times. The translation of this DNA and the TCRdb protein of a much larger clone differ at residue 6, probably owing to a read error; the protein shown here is translated from the DNA. V and J are TRDV1 and TRDJ1; 13 nucleotides line up with TRDD3. Trimming removed 9 bases from V and 1 base from J; junction bases left unmatched: 17. This CDR3 contains 19 residues. Germline loops: CDR1 TSWWSYY, CDR2 QGS. CDR3 in DNA: TGTGCTCTCAATCACAGGGCAAACTGGGGGATACGGCCCACCGATAAACTCATCTTT. It specifies CALNHRANWGIRPTDKLIF.

About this clone itself: The protein TCRdb gives is from a much larger clone and does not agree with this DNA's translation at residue 13, likely a read error; the protein shown here comes from the DNA. Other DNA sequences from this sample encode an identical CDR3 as well. The chain carries TRDV1 and TRDJ1, with no clear D. The germline V gene encodes CDR1 TSWWSYY and CDR2 QGS. The CDR3 totals 18 residues. Trimming left V 3 bases short and J 7 bases short, with 27 bases between. Here the CDR3 reads CALGELFPIPGEAGKLIF. CDR3 DNA sequence: TGTGCTCTTGGGGAGCTTTTCCCCATTCCGGGCGAAGCTGGTAAACTCATCTTT.

As regards this clone: TCRdb's protein, taken from a much larger clone, differs from this DNA's translation at residue 14, likely owing to a read error; the protein displayed comes from the DNA. The chain has TRDV1 and TRDJ3, with 11 positions matching TRDD3. The J gene was missing in TCRdb and was found by matching the end of the DNA to germline. Losses at the gene ends were 1 base for V and 2 bases for J; bases not matched to a gene: 13. This CDR3 is 22 amino acids long. Looked up from germline, CDR1 is TSWWSYY and CDR2 is QGS. CDR3 protein: CALGEREYWGISSPWDTRQMFF. DNA of the CDR3: TGTGCTCTTGGGGAACGGGAGTACTGGGGGATAAGTAGCCCCTGGGACACCCGACAGATGTTTTTC.

In its sample, this clone was seen a few times. The protein TCRdb gives is from a much larger clone and does not agree with this DNA's translation at residue 6, likely a read error; the protein shown here comes from the DNA. The rearrangement links TRDV1 to TRDJ1; D call uncertain. The J gene, missing from TCRdb, was assigned here through DNA to germline matching. Germline V lookup: CDR1 TSWWSYY, CDR2 QGS. Deletions cut 2 bases from V and 4 bases from J, with 8 bases between. CDR3 length: 13 residues. CDR3 in amino acids: CALGEIIHDKLIF. Here the CDR3 DNA reads TGTGCTCTTGGGGAAATAATTCACGATAAACTCATCTTT.

A word on this clone: The protein that TCRdb holds for this DNA derives from a much larger clone and differs from the translated DNA at residue 5, which likely indicates a read error; the protein shown here is translated from the DNA. The V and J genes are TRDV1 and TRDJ1; 7 bases match TRDD3. TCRdb lists no J gene, so it was determined here by aligning the DNA to germline. Germline CDR1 TSWWSYY, CDR2 QGS. V lost 4 bases and J lost 0; bases outside the gene matches: 17. The CDR3 length is 19 residues. The CDR3 protein is CALGGGISNALGDTDKLIF. CDR3 coding DNA: TGTGCTCTTGGGGGAGGGATTTCAAACGCGCTGGGGGACACCGATAAACTCATCTTT.

A few counts support this clone. The TCRdb record carries a much larger clone's protein, which differs from this DNA's translation at residue 6; a read error is the likely cause, and the protein listed here is the DNA translation. The chain is built from TRDV3 and TRDJ1, with D tentatively TRDD2 (6 bases). Germline V CDR1 and CDR2: TVYSNPD, GDNSRS (reference sequence). V shed 2 bases and J shed 0 bases, with 28 bases lying between them. This CDR3 is built from 19 residues. The CDR3 region is CAFGALLREGLEYTDKLIF. CDR3 DNA: TGTGCCTTTGGGGCCCTCCTACGTGAGGGCCTGGAGTACACCGATAAACTCATCTTT.

Comments on this clone: A far larger clone is one nucleotide away, so this likely arose from a read error. Other DNA sequences of this sample code for an identical CDR3. This chain connects TRDV3 to TRDJ1; the D gene is possibly TRDD3 (5 bases). Germline values: CDR1 TVYSNPD, CDR2 GDNSRS (reference sequence). With 3 bases removed from V and 2 bases from J, the gap between germline ends came to 19 bases. This CDR3 is 15 amino acids long. The DNA of the CDR3 is TGTGCCTTGCCGGCTGGGACCAAGGGGACCGATAAACTCATCTTT. Translating it yields CALPAGTKGTDKLIF.

In its sample, this clone was seen a few times. The protein recorded in TCRdb matches a much larger clone and deviates from this DNA's translation at residue 14, suggesting a read error; the protein here is obtained by translating the DNA. The V call is TRDV1, the J call TRDJ1, with D tentatively TRDD2 (5 bases). TCRdb carries no J gene annotation; the J gene was assigned here by matching the DNA with germline. Trimming stripped 0 bases from V and 0 bases from J, with 26 bases between. In germline, CDR1 is TSWWSYY, CDR2 QGS. This CDR3 has 21 amino acids. The chain's CDR3 is CALGELKPCRLILRYTDKLIF. CDR3 nucleotides: TGTGCTCTTGGGGAACTCAAACCTTGCCGATTGATCCTAAGGTACACCGATAAACTCATCTTT.

Regarding this clone: A far larger clone is one base from this, pointing to a likely read error. This sample also contains other DNA sequences that code for the same CDR3. This chain links TRDV2 with TRDJ1, with 8 bases matching TRDD3. The J gene, absent from TCRdb, was called here by matching the DNA to germline. CDR3 length: 17 amino acids. CDR1 is GEAIGNYY and CDR2 is EKD in the germline V gene. The CDR3 spells CACDGLLGVTYTDKLIF. In DNA form, the CDR3 reads TGCGCCTGTGACGGACTACTGGGGGTTACGTACACCGATAAACTCATCTTT.

This clone was observed many times. The chain combines TRDV2 with TRDJ1; 9 bases fit TRDD3. The V gene's germline CDR1 is GEAIGNYY and CDR2 EKD. This CDR3 is 18 amino acids long. J lost 4 bases, V lost 3 bases, and 17 bases had no gene match. The CDR3 loop is CACDALGGGDTLDDKLIF. In nucleotides, the CDR3 is TGTGCCTGTGACGCGCTCGGGGGGGGGGATACTCTCGACGATAAACTCATCTTT.

Remarks on this clone: This DNA translates differently at residue 11 from the TCRdb protein, which is that of a much larger clone; a read error is likely, and the protein shown is the DNA's own translation. The V and J genes are TRDV1 and TRDJ1; the D is unclear. Because TCRdb records no J gene, it was assigned here through a match of the DNA to germline. The CDR3 spans 19 residues. Germline lookup yields CDR1 TSWWSYY and CDR2 QGS. The V end was cut by 0 bases, the J end by 0 bases, with 20 bases between. The CDR3, as DNA: TGTGCTCTTGGGGAACTGGTGACACGTACCCTGACGTACACCGATAAACTCATCTTT. It codes for CALGELVTRTLTYTDKLIF.

This clone came up many times. TCRdb's protein, taken from a much larger clone, differs from this DNA's translation at residue 17, likely owing to a read error; the protein displayed comes from the DNA. The rearrangement joins TRDV1 to TRDJ1; the D call may be TRDD2 or TRDD3 (6 bases each). CDR1 is TSWWSYY and CDR2 is QGS in the germline V gene. This CDR3 spans 22 amino acids. Trimming took off 3 bases at V and 3 bases at J, with 35 bases between the two ends. The chain's CDR3 is CALGEPRPSISYWESYADKLIF. CDR3 in DNA: TGTGCTCTTGGGGAGCCTCGGCCTTCCATATCTTACTGGGAATCCTACGCCGATAAACTCATCTTT.

A few counts support this clone. The protein TCRdb gives is from a much larger clone and does not agree with this DNA's translation at residue 17, likely a read error; the protein shown here comes from the DNA. V gene TRDV1 combines with J gene TRDJ1, with 9 bases matching TRDD3. TCRdb offers no J gene call, so here the DNA was matched to germline to obtain one. The CDR3 runs to 21 residues. Germline V CDR1 and CDR2: TSWWSYY, QGS. The V and J ends lost 3 bases and 6 bases, in that order; junction bases with no gene match: 26. DNA for the CDR3: TGTGCTCTTGGGGAGGGAACCCTTCGCCCTGCTAGGTGGGGGATAAGCAATAAACTCATCTTT. The encoded protein is CALGEGTLRPARWGISNKLIF.

To note about this clone: TCRdb records a much larger clone's protein for this DNA, with a difference at residue 6 that likely arises from a read error; the protein given is the translation of the DNA. The chain has TRDV1 and TRDJ1; 11 nucleotides agree with TRDD3. The CDR3 totals 21 residues. Germline V CDR1 and CDR2: TSWWSYY, QGS. V lost 2 bases to trimming and J lost 2 bases; unmatched junction nucleotides: 19. The CDR3, as DNA: TGTGCTCTTGGGGAATGGGCTTTCAATTGGCTGCTGGGGGATACAACCGATAAACTCATCTTT. Encoded protein: CALGEWAFNWLLGDTTDKLIF.

This clone was detected ten times or more. V gene TRDV1 combines with J gene TRDJ1; D may be TRDD3 (5 bases). V was clipped by 3 bases and J by 1 base, with 15 bases between them. The CDR3 is 16 residues long. CDR1 and CDR2 (germline): TSWWSYY, QGS. CDR3 protein: CALGELARDPTDKLIF. CDR3 DNA: TGTGCTCTTGGGGAGCTTGCCCGGGATCCCACCGATAAACTCATCTTT.

This clone came up a few times. A far more abundant clone sits one base away, making this likely a read error. Other DNA sequences in the sample encode the same CDR3. V gene TRDV2 combines with J gene TRDJ1; 9 nucleotides align to TRDD3. No J segment appears in TCRdb, so it was assigned here by matching the sequence to germline. The CDR3 contains 15 residues. Germline V CDR1 and CDR2: GEAIGNYY, EKD. The CDR3 is CACDTLGDSTDKLIF. The CDR3 DNA is TGCGCCTGTGACACCCTGGGGGATTCAACCGATAAACTCATCTTT.

This clone has only a few counts. The amino acid sequence in TCRdb belongs to a much larger clone and departs from this DNA's translation at residues 6 and 12, likely a sequencing read error; the sequence shown is translated from the DNA. The chain carries TRDV1 and TRDJ1, with 9 bases lining up with TRDD3. In the absence of a J gene in TCRdb, the DNA was matched to germline to assign it here. V was clipped by 5 bases and J by 1 base; unmatched bases: 14. The CDR3 runs to 18 residues. Germline CDR1 TSWWSYY, CDR2 QGS. CDR3 residues: CALGFWPGGCYCTDKLIF. DNA for the CDR3: TGTGCTCTTGGGTTTTGGCCTGGGGGATGTTACTGCACCGATAAACTCATCTTT.

This clone was seen repeatedly, ten times or more. The chain links TRDV2 to TRDJ1; tentative D call: TRDD3 (6 bases). Trimming took off 1 base at V and 1 base at J, with 12 bases between the two ends. Germline V CDR1 and CDR2: GEAIGNYY, EKD. The CDR3 is made up of 15 amino acids. The CDR3, as DNA: TGTGCCTGTGACACTTTGGGGGGTAGCACCGATAAACTCATCTTT. As protein: CACDTLGGSTDKLIF.